The entry below describes one T cell receptor (beta chain). The data were taken from a study of control samples from healthy donors and cancer patients. The CDR3 length is 11 residues. V lost 6 bases, J lost 6 bases, and 11 bases lay in between. CDR1 is SQVTM and CDR2 is ANQGSEA in the germline V gene. This table comes from immunoSEQ multiplex PCR, and its TCRdb copy is limited to in-frame clones, with some not included. This sample has fewer than 200,000 clones; about 86% occur once, and the top ten carry 4% to 6%. The sequence was obtained from a woman aged 25 to 39 in good health. The chain is built from TRBV29-1 and TRBJ1-1; D is undetermined. Sequences were obtained from blood. This chain's CDR3 is CSVPGVAEAFF. As DNA, the CDR3 is TGCAGCGTCCCCGGGGTCGCTGAAGCTTTCTTT.